The clone carrying this T cell receptor beta chain was found a few times. The antigen is unknown. This entry comes from a study of CD8 T cells in ankylosing spondylitis. Libraries of TCR beta came from quantitative 5'-RACE with molecular barcodes. Using its own MiXCR run on the 5' RACE reads, TCRdb lists one record per CDR3 protein. Of roughly 670,000 distinct CDR3 sequences in the sample, 15% to 20% were seen once. Whole-study findings and limits: The authors found the disease-linked clones to be CD8+ and relatively rare in peripheral blood. A TCR beta motif of fewer than ten highly homologous variants seemed to mark ankylosing spondylitis blood. Disease-associated clones were reportedly significantly overrepresented in matched ankylosing spondylitis synovial fluid. Some of these motif variants have turned up before, in reports on reactive arthritis synovial fluid and blood.

The receptor's source is a male donor with ankylosing spondylitis. Material: blood, either unsorted or a sorted T cell fraction (not recorded which).

The CDR3 spells CSVDVGGRGYTF. CDR3 in DNA: TGCAGCGTAGATGTAGGGGGCAGGGGCTACACCTTC. J is TRBJ1-2 and V is TRBV20-1; 7 bases align to TRBD1. The CDR3 spans 12 residues. Germline V lookup: CDR1 DFQATT, CDR2 SNEGSKA (reference sequence).